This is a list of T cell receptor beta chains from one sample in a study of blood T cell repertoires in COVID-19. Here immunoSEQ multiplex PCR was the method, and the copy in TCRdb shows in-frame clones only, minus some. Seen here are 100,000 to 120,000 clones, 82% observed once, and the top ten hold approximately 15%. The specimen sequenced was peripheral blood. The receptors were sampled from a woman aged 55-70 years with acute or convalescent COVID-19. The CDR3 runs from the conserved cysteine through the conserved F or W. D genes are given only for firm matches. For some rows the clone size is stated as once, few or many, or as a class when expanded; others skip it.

CASSLQGQAQETQYF	TGTGCCAGCAGCCTACAGGGACAGGCCCAAGAGACCCAGTACTTC	.	TRBD1	TRBV7-2	TRBJ2-5
CASSLGLDQPQHF	TGTGCCAGCAGCCTCGGACTAGATCAGCCCCAGCATTTT	.	.	TRBV2	TRBJ1-5
CASSYWRKNQPQHF	TGTGCCAGCAGTTATTGGCGGAAGAATCAGCCCCAGCATTTT	.	.	TRBV6-2/TRBV6-3	TRBJ1-5
CASSYGGGAFGEQYF	TGTGCCAGCAGTTACGGCGGGGGGGCCTTCGGCGAGCAGTACTTC	.	TRBD2	TRBV6-5	TRBJ2-7
CASSPGTGEAFF	TGTGCCAGCAGCCCAGGGACAGGGGAAGCTTTCTTT	few	TRBD1	TRBV9	TRBJ1-1
CASSMETSSTDTQYF	TGTGCCAGCAGCATGGAGACTAGCAGCACAGATACGCAGTATTTT	few	TRBD2	TRBV6-5	TRBJ2-3
CASTLDRVGNQPQHF	TGTGCCAGCACCCTTGACAGGGTGGGCAATCAGCCCCAGCATTTT	.	TRBD1	TRBV2	TRBJ1-5
CASSLWDSNTEAFF	TGTGCCAGCAGCTTATGGGACAGCAACACTGAAGCTTTCTTT	.	TRBD1	TRBV11-3	TRBJ1-1
CASSDSEASF	TGTGCCAGCAGTGACTCTGAGGCGTCCTTT	once	.	TRBV2	TRBJ1-6
CASSSVSSGNTIYF	TGTGCCAGCAGCTCCGTGAGCTCTGGAAACACCATATATTTT	.	.	TRBV3-1/TRBV3-2	TRBJ1-3
CASSLFDSTNEKLFF	TGCGCCAGCAGCTTGTTTGACAGCACTAATGAAAAACTGTTTTTT	.	.	TRBV5-1	TRBJ1-4
CASSFMDKTEAFF	TGTGCCAGCAGCTTCATGGACAAAACTGAAGCTTTCTTT	.	.	TRBV7-2	TRBJ1-1
CASNWEVGAGELFF	TGTGCCAGCAATTGGGAGGTTGGGGCCGGGGAGCTGTTTTTT	.	.	TRBV27	TRBJ2-2
CASSLSGTATYNSPLHF	TGTGCCAGCAGTTTATCCGGGACAGCAACCTATAATTCACCCCTCCACTTT	.	TRBD1	TRBV28	TRBJ1-6
CSASSRAQHQPQHF	TGCAGTGCTAGTTCCAGGGCCCAGCATCAGCCCCAGCATTTT	.	.	TRBV20-1	TRBJ1-5
CASSFLRANQPQHF	TGTGCCAGCAGTTTCCTCAGGGCCAATCAGCCCCAGCATTTT	once	.	TRBV6-2/TRBV6-3	TRBJ1-5